The sequence of this T cell receptor beta chain was determined in a study of blood T cell repertoires in COVID-19. As for the study in general: There were acute and convalescent COVID-19 samples, and they came from the United States, Italy and Spain. T cells, B-cell-depleted T cells, or PBMCs supplied cDNA or gDNA.

This clone was counted a few times. Authors' analysis steps: Nucleated cell counts were estimated from reference gene primer amplification. Sequencing was performed with immunoSEQ multiplex PCR; in TCRdb, only in-frame clones are kept and a portion is missing. The V and J calls and clone size were taken over from that table, and D and trimming were inferred from the DNA. The repertoire holds more than 250,000 clones, with about 87% as singletons. Followed longitudinally, the Seattle patients had been enrolled during active infection. In germline, CDR1 is SGHNT, CDR2 YYREEE (reference sequence). CDR3 size: 15 residues. V shed 4 bases, J shed 6 bases, and the junction held 10 bases outside the gene matches.

V usage is TRBV5-4 and J usage is TRBJ1-1; TRBD1 agrees at 9 bases. The clonotype originates from a woman aged 45-60 years with COVID-19, enrolled during active disease. The specimen was peripheral blood. Written as DNA, the CDR3 is TGTGCCAGCAGCAGAGCGCGGGACAGGGACGCTGAAGCTTTCTTT. Translating it yields CASSRARDRDAEAFF.